Listed below are T cell receptor beta chains from one sample, sequenced in a study of tumor-infiltrating lymphocytes in localized non-small cell lung cancer. TCRdb's table, derived via immunoSEQ multiplex PCR, lists solely in-frame clones and lacks some. The table records about 13,000 clones, around 65% of them present only once. The sample was lung tumor tissue. The receptors were gathered from a human donor with non-small cell lung cancer. Both conserved end residues are part of each CDR3. Fields, in order: V gene, D gene, CDR3 length, clone size, J gene, CDR3 DNA, CDR3 protein. The D gene is left open where the match is weak. Rows may omit the clone size; those that give it use once, few, many or a size class.

TRBV7-9	-	12	-	TRBJ2-1	TGTGCCAGCAGCCCAGGGCCGGGTGAGCAGTTCTTC	CASSPGPGEQFF
TRBV9	-	16	-	TRBJ2-1	TGTGCCAGCAGCGTAGCTTCGGCGGGACACTACAATGAGCAGTTCTTC	CASSVASAGHYNEQFF
TRBV6-5	-	12	-	TRBJ2-1	TGTGCCAGCAGGGGGTCCCCAAGTGAGCAGTTCTTC	CASRGSPSEQFF
TRBV6-1	-	14	-	TRBJ1-1	TGTGCCAGCAGTGAGGGGGGCAAGAACACTGAAGCTTTCTTT	CASSEGGKNTEAFF
TRBV19	TRBD1	15	-	TRBJ1-5	TGTGCCAGTAGTGCGACAGGGGGCAGCAATCAGCCCCAGCATTTT	CASSATGGSNQPQHF
TRBV6-5	-	15	-	TRBJ1-5	TGTGCCAGCAGTTACTCGTATCGCCAAAATCAGCCCCAGCATTTT	CASSYSYRQNQPQHF
TRBV28	-	17	once	TRBJ1-5	TGTGCCAGCACCGAACCCAGGGGTATCGGAAGCAATCAGCCCCAGCATTTT	CASTEPRGIGSNQPQHF
TRBV2	TRBD2	15	-	TRBJ2-3	TGTGCCAGCCAGAGCGGGGGGGCAGGGGCAGATACGCAGTATTTT	CASQSGGAGADTQYF
TRBV11-2	-	14	-	TRBJ1-1	TGTGCCAGCAGCCCAGACAGCCTGAACACTGAAGCTTTCTTT	CASSPDSLNTEAFF
TRBV6-5	-	15	-	TRBJ1-5	TGTGCCAGCAGTTCTATATTACGGAGTAATCAGCCCCAGCATTTT	CASSSILRSNQPQHF
TRBV6-5	-	12	-	TRBJ1-2	TGTGCCAGCAGTCCCTCCCCGGAAGGCTACACCTTC	CASSPSPEGYTF
TRBV7-2	-	12	-	TRBJ2-3	TGTGCCAGCAGCACAGGCACAGATACGCAGTATTTT	CASSTGTDTQYF
TRBV30	-	12	few	TRBJ1-3	TGTGCCTGTTCGGTCTCTGGAAACACCATATATTTT	CACSVSGNTIYF
TRBV6-5	-	13	-	TRBJ1-1	TGTGCCAGCAGTTACCAGGGCGGAACTGAAGCTTTCTTT	CASSYQGGTEAFF
TRBV25-1	-	14	-	TRBJ2-5	TGTGCCAGCAGTGAATGGAAGGGTGGAGAGACCCAGTACTTC	CASSEWKGGETQYF
TRBV10-3	-	16	-	TRBJ2-1	TGTGCCATCAATACCAAAGCGGTTAGCTCCTACAATGAGCAGTTCTTC	CAINTKAVSSYNEQFF
TRBV5-5	-	13	few	TRBJ1-1	TGTGCCAGCAGTCCTCGGACGAACACTGAAGCTTTCTTT	CASSPRTNTEAFF
TRBV2	-	13	-	TRBJ2-5	TGTGCCAGCACCCGGGACTTCCAAGAGACCCAGTACTTC	CASTRDFQETQYF
TRBV5-6	TRBD1	13	-	TRBJ2-1	TGTGCCAGCAGCTTAGCAGGGGGAACTGAGCAGTTCTTC	CASSLAGGTEQFF
TRBV19	TRBD1	13	-	TRBJ2-3	TGTGCCAGCCTACTACAGGGGACAGATACGCAGTATTTT	CASLLQGTDTQYF
TRBV7-9	-	16	-	TRBJ2-3	TGTGCCAGCAGCTTAGGGAAGGGGGACTTAGGGAGTACGCAGTATTTT	CASSLGKGDLGSTQYF
TRBV7-9	-	13	few	TRBJ2-1	TGTGCCAGCAGCTTAGAGGAGGCGCGAGAGCAGTTCTTC	CASSLEEAREQFF
TRBV2	-	15	-	TRBJ2-5	TGTGCCAGCACAGAGCGACCCGCCCGGGTGAAGACCCAGTACTTC	CASTERPARVKTQYF
TRBV27	-	14	few	TRBJ1-2	TGTGCCAGCAGCAGGACAGCTTTCAACTATGGCTACACCTTC	CASSRTAFNYGYTF
TRBV5-6	TRBD1	16	-	TRBJ1-5	TGTGCCAGCAGCCTCAAGGGGTGGGGACAGTTTCAGCCCCAGCATTTT	CASSLKGWGQFQPQHF
TRBV19	TRBD2	13	few	TRBJ2-7	TGTGCCAGTGGTACTAGCGGGAGGGGCGAGCAGTACTTC	CASGTSGRGEQYF